This T cell receptor (beta chain) was identified during a study of tumor and adjacent non-tumor tissue in lung cancer. The library came from three nested PCR rounds adapted from ARM-PCR protocols. TCRdb reprocessed the multiplex PCR reads with MiXCR, giving one entry per CDR3 protein. The table records roughly 140,000 distinct CDR3 sequences, around 66% of them present only once. The template was RNA from unsorted bulk tissue. Germline-derived CDR1 and CDR2 are MNHNS and SASEGT. With 5 bases removed from V and 2 bases from J, the gap between germline ends came to 10 bases. The length of the CDR3 is 13 residues.

The V call is TRBV6-1, the J call TRBJ2-7; D not resolved. Sequencing was performed on lung tumor tissue. The receptor was derived from a man in his 60s with small cell lung cancer. The CDR3 is CASSSTFAYEQYV. The CDR3 bases are TGTGCCAGCAGTTCGACTTTCGCCTACGAGCAGTACGTC.